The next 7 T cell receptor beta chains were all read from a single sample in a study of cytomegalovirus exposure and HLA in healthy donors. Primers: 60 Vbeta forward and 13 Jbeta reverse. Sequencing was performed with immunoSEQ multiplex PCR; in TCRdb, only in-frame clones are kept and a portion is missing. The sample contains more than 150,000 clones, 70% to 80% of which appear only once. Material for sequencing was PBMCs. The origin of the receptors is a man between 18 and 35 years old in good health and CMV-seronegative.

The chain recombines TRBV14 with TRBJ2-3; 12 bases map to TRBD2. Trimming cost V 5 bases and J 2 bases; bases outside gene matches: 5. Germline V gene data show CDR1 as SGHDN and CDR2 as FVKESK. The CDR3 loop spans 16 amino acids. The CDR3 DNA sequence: TGTGCCAGCAGCGTAACTAGCGGGGGGCCCACAGATACGCAGTATTTT. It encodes CASSVTSGGPTDTQYF.

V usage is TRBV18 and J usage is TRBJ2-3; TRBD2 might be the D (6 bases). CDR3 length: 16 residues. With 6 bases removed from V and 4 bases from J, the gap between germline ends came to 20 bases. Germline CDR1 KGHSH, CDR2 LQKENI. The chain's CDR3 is CASSIGTRLSADTQYF. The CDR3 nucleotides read TGTGCCAGCTCGATAGGGACTCGCCTTAGCGCAGATACGCAGTATTTT.

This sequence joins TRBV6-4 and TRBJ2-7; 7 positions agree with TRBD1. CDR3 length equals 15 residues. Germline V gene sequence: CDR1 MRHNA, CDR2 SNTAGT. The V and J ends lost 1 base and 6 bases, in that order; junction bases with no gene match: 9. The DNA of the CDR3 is TGTGCCAGCAGTGACTTTGAGACAGGGTGTTGCGAGCAGTACTTC. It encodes CASSDFETGCCEQYF.

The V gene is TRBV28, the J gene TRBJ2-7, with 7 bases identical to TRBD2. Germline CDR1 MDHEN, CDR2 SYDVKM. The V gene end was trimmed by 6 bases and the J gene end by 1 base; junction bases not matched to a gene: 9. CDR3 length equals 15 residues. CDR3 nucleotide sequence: TGTGCCAGCAGACCTGGTGGGGGGGGATCCTACGAGCAGTACTTC. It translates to CASRPGGGGSYEQYF.

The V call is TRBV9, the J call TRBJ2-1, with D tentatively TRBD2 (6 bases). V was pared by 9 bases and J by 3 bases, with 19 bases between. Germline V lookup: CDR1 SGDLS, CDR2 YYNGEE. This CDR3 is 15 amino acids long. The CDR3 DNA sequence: TGTGCCACCGGCGAGGGTACGGGAGACTACAATGAGCAGTTCTTC. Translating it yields CATGEGTGDYNEQFF.

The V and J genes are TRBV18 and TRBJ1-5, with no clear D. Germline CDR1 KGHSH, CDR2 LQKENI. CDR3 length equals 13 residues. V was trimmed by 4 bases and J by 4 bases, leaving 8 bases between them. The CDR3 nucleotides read TGTGCCAGCTCACAAACAGCAAATCAGCCCCAGCATTTT. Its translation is CASSQTANQPQHF.

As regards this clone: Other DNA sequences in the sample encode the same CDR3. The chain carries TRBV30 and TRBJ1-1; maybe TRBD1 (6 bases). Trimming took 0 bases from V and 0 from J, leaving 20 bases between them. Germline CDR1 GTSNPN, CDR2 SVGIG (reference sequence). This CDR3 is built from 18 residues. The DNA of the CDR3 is TGTGCCTGGAGTGTTCGGTTCGGGACACCGGTCCTGAACACTGAAGCTTTCTTT. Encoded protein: CAWSVRFGTPVLNTEAFF.